These 14 T cell receptor beta chains share one sample of origin, sequenced in a study of glioma-infiltrating T cells after dendritic cell vaccination (TCRdb year 2016). Preparation of the library involved the immunoSEQ multiplex PCR assay. The clones in this table, taken by TCRdb from immuneACCESS, are in-frame only. Not every clone is retained; where verified, under half of the shortfall comes from an unresolved V gene, and the cause of the rest is unknown. For this sample the table gives about 50,000 clones, of which under 90% were detected only once. The ten biggest clones cover about 9% of the sample. Per the publication, the time point label means: after dendritic cell vaccination, including at tumor progression/relapse. The sample consisted of blood, taken after dendritic cell vaccination. All receptors derive from a human donor with glioblastoma.

The chain uses TRBV5-6 and TRBJ1-5; D perhaps matches TRBD1 (5 bases). CDR3 length equals 13 residues. V lost 8 bases to trimming and J lost 3 bases, with 12 bases between them. CDR1 and CDR2 (germline): SGHDT, YYEEEE. The CDR3 DNA reads as TGTGCCAGGGGGCCCGGACACAATCAGCCCCAGCATTTT. Translation gives CARGPGHNQPQHF.

This chain links TRBV5-1 with TRBJ2-5; 7 nucleotides match TRBD1. With V trimmed by 3 bases and J by 3 bases, 11 bases remained unmatched. Germline V gene data show CDR1 as SGHRS and CDR2 as YFSETQ. The CDR3 has 16 amino acids. The DNA of the CDR3 is TGCGCCAGCAGCTCCTCCCCGGGGACAGACAAAGAGACCCAGTACTTC. Protein: CASSSSPGTDKETQYF.

The chain combines TRBV18 with TRBJ2-3; tentatively, D is TRBD2 (5 bases). V was trimmed by 6 bases and J by 0 bases, leaving 13 bases between them. CDR1 and CDR2 from the germline V gene are KGHSH and LQKENI. The CDR3 runs to 15 residues. The CDR3 reads CASSRRESSTDTQYF. The CDR3 nucleotides read TGTGCCAGCTCCCGCCGGGAAAGCAGCACAGATACGCAGTATTTT.

The genes are TRBV29-1 and TRBJ2-7; 8 bases are shared with TRBD2. The CDR3 spans 13 residues. The germline V gene has CDR1 SQVTM and CDR2 ANQGSEA. Losses at the gene ends were 5 bases for V and 1 base for J; bases not matched to a gene: 4. The CDR3 loop reads CSVKTSASYEQYF. The CDR3 nucleotides are TGCAGCGTTAAGACTAGCGCGTCCTACGAGCAGTACTTC.

This chain joins TRBV2 and TRBJ2-6; no definite D call. This CDR3 comprises 14 residues. Trimming removed 6 bases at V and 0 bases at J, with 6 bases between. The V gene's germline CDR1 is SNHLY and CDR2 FYNNEI. DNA for the CDR3: TGTGCCAGCAGACAGAGCTCTGGGGCCAACGTCCTGACTTTC. Amino acids: CASRQSSGANVLTF.

The chain carries TRBV30 and TRBJ2-2, with 7 nucleotides matching TRBD1. The CDR3 length is 14 residues. J gave up 4 bases and V 6 bases, and 8 bases lay outside the gene matches. Germline lookup yields CDR1 GTSNPN and CDR2 SVGIG (reference sequence). This CDR3 is CACLGDSSTGELFF. Written as DNA, the CDR3 is TGTGCCTGCTTGGGGGACAGCAGCACCGGGGAGCTGTTTTTT.

The chain is built from TRBV6-1 and TRBJ1-5; D is uncertain. The CDR3 runs to 15 residues. The V gene's germline CDR1 is MNHNS and CDR2 SASEGT. The V and J ends lost 2 bases and 6 bases respectively, with 14 bases between them. The CDR3 DNA is TGTGCCAGCAGTGAATCGGGTCGGGGTGGTCAGCCCCAGCATTTT. As protein: CASSESGRGGQPQHF.

The chain carries TRBV7-2 and TRBJ1-6, with TRBD1 matching over 8 bases. This CDR3 is 15 amino acids long. CDR1 and CDR2 from the germline V gene are SGHTA and FQGNSA. The J segment lost 8 bases and the V segment lost 1 base, leaving 4 bases of the junction unmatched. The CDR3 bases are TGTGCCAGCAGCTTAGAGGACAGGGCTGATTCACCCCTCCACTTT. This codes for CASSLEDRADSPLHF.

The chain is built from TRBV2 and TRBJ1-5, with a tentative D call TRBD1 (6 bases). The CDR3 loop spans 15 amino acids. Trimming removed 6 bases from V and 4 bases from J, with 16 bases in between. Germline V gene sequence: CDR1 SNHLY, CDR2 FYNNEI. CDR3 sequence: CASRQDGGPNQPQHF. The CDR3 region has the DNA TGTGCCAGCAGGCAGGACGGGGGGCCTAATCAGCCCCAGCATTTT.

This rearrangement joins TRBV7-9 to TRBJ1-1; D not resolved. There are 15 residues in the CDR3. The V end was cut by 6 bases, the J end by 0 bases, with 14 bases between. The germline V gene has CDR1 SEHNR and CDR2 FQNEAQ (reference sequence). This chain's CDR3 is CASSPPGEVNTEAFF. The CDR3 bases are TGTGCCAGCAGTCCGCCGGGAGAGGTGAACACTGAAGCTTTCTTT.

The table lists this clone with a count of one. The V call is TRBV7-8, the J call TRBJ1-4, with a weak D call TRBD1 (5 bases). CDR1 is SGHVS, CDR2 FQNEAQ, per germline. The CDR3 contains 13 residues. V lost 4 bases, J lost 7 bases, and 10 bases lay in between. The CDR3 loop reads CASSSGGVEKLFF. CDR3 DNA: TGTGCCAGCAGCTCCGGGGGGGTTGAAAAACTGTTTTTT.

The rearrangement joins TRBV5-6 to TRBJ2-7, with 9 bases fitting TRBD2. Germline V gene lookup returns CDR1 SGHDT and CDR2 YYEEEE. The CDR3 has 15 residues. The trim removed 1 base at V and 1 base at J, leaving 3 bases unmatched. The CDR3 nucleotides are TGTGCCAGCAGCTTGATGCTAGCGGGGTCCTACGAGCAGTACTTC. It yields the protein CASSLMLAGSYEQYF.

The rearrangement uses TRBV19 and TRBJ1-2; 9 bases are a match to TRBD1. CDR3 length: 15 amino acids. In germline, CDR1 is LNHDA, CDR2 SQIVND (reference sequence). After removal of 7 bases from V and 4 bases from J, the junction contained 10 bases not matched to a gene. This chain's CDR3 is CASTTGTGLSYGYTF. Here the CDR3 DNA reads TGTGCCAGTACCACCGGGACAGGGCTATCCTATGGCTACACCTTC.

In its sample, this clone was seen a few times. J is TRBJ1-1 and V is TRBV27, with a possible D match to TRBD1 (5 bases). The CDR3 runs 14 residues. Germline assignment: CDR1 MNHEY and CDR2 SMNVEV (reference sequence). The V gene lost 4 bases and the J gene lost 3 bases, with 12 bases spanning the gap. Written as DNA, the CDR3 is TGTGCCAGCAGTTCCAGGGAGCGGGACACTGAAGCTTTCTTT. This translates into CASSSRERDTEAFF.